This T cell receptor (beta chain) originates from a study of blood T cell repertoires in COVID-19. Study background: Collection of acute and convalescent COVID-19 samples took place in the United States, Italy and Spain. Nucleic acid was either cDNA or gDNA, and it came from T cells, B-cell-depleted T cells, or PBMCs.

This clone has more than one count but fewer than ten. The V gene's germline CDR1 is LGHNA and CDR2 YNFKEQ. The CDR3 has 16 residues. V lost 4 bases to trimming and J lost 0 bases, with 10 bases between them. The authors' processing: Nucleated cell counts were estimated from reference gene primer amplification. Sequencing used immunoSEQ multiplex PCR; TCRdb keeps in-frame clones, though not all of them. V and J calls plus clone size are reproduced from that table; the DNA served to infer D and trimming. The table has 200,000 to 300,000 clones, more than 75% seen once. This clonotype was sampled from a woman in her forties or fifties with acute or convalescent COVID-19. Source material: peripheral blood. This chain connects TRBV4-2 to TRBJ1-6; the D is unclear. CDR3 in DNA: TGTGCCAGCAGCCCAGAAACACGCTCCTATAATTCACCCCTCCACTTT. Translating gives CASSPETRSYNSPLHF.